This T cell receptor (beta chain) stems from a study of cytomegalovirus exposure and HLA in healthy donors. Overall study: As released early, the data held about 85 million unique TCRs from HLA-typed donors.

60 Vbeta and 13 Jbeta primers were used in PCR. Clones were read by immunoSEQ multiplex PCR, and TCRdb kept only the in-frame ones, dropping some. The table lists 170,000 or so clones, 84% of them singletons, with 4.5% to 5.5% in the top ten. Study results and caveats: Most TCR sequences were rare, but some public TCRs occurred in many donors. The later analysis indicated that the majority of CMV-associated TCR beta chains appeared HLA-restricted.

As to this clone: Its antigen is as yet unknown.

V lost 4 bases and J lost 6, with 12 bases in between. This CDR3 has 14 residues. Germline values: CDR1 SGHTA, CDR2 FQGTGA. This chain connects TRBV7-3 to TRBJ2-2; the D gene is possibly TRBD2 (5 bases). The clonotype originates from a man aged 18 to 29 in good health and CMV-seronegative. Sequencing used PBMCs. The CDR3 coding sequence is TGTGCCAGCAGCTCCCCGGGCGGGTCCGGGGAGCTGTTTTTT. Protein product: CASSSPGGSGELFF.